This T cell receptor (beta chain) originates from a study of shared clonotypes between healthy human individuals. Germline lookup yields CDR1 SGHRS and CDR2 YFSETQ. The CDR3 has 15 amino acids. V lost 4 bases, J lost 2 bases, and 16 bases lay in between. The data were produced by immunoSEQ multiplex PCR, yet TCRdb's version contains in-frame clones alone and is incomplete. The sample yields 550,000 to 850,000 clones, less than 85% seen once. This receptor was identified in a woman aged 25-40 years in good health. This chain uses TRBV5-1 with TRBJ2-7; D is tentatively TRBD1 or TRBD2 (5 bases each). The specimen sequenced was memory CD4+ T cells sorted from blood. Noted subset: CD45RA-negative fraction. CDR3 loop: CASSRVGTGTYEQYF. CDR3 DNA sequence: TGCGCCAGCAGCCGCGTTGGGACGGGAACCTACGAGCAGTACTTC.